These 3 T cell receptor beta chains share one sample of origin, sequenced in a study of blood T cell repertoires in COVID-19. The table came from immunoSEQ multiplex PCR; TCRdb's copy has only in-frame clones and leaves some out. The sample lists nearly 400,000 clones; nearly 90% were seen once. The sample comprised PBMCs or T cells enriched from blood (not recorded which). The receptors here all came from a woman in her 30s who had recovered from COVID-19.

The J gene is TRBJ2-3, the V gene TRBV4-2, with 7 bases identical to TRBD2. Germline values: CDR1 LGHNA, CDR2 YNFKEQ. This CDR3 comprises 15 residues. The V and J ends lost 0 bases and 3 bases, in that order; junction bases with no gene match: 3. This CDR3 reads CASSQELAVTDTQYF. CDR3 nucleotides: TGTGCCAGCAGCCAAGAGCTAGCGGTGACAGATACGCAGTATTTT.

V gene TRBV7-9 combines with J gene TRBJ1-2; TRBD1 is a possible D gene (5 bases). V gave up 1 base and J gave up 0 bases, with 15 bases separating them. This CDR3 is 17 amino acids long. Germline V gene sequence: CDR1 SEHNR, CDR2 FQNEAQ (reference sequence). CDR3 sequence (DNA): TGTGCCAGCAGCTTAGGGGGCAGGAGGGAAGCTAACTATGGCTACACCTTC. Protein product: CASSLGGRREANYGYTF.

The chain is built from TRBV5-5 and TRBJ2-5; the match to TRBD2 covers 9 bases. Trimming cost V 10 bases and J 5 bases; bases outside gene matches: 15. Germline CDR1 reads SGHKS; CDR2 reads YYEKEE (reference sequence). The CDR3 covers 15 residues. This CDR3 is CAQRQASGNSETQYF. DNA of the CDR3: TGTGCCCAAAGACAGGCTAGCGGGAACTCGGAGACCCAGTACTTC.